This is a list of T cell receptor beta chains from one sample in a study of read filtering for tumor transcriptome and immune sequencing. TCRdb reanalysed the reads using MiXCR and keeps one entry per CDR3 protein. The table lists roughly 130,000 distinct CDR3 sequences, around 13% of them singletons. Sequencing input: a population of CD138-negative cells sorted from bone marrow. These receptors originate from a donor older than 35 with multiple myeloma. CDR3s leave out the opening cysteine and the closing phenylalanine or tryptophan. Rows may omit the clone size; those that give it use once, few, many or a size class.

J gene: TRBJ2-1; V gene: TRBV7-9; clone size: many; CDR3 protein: ASSWTSGDLHSYNEQF
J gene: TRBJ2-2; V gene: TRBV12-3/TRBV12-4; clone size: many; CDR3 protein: ASRQDPRLAGNTGELF
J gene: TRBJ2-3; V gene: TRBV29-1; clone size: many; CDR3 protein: SAERGGTDTQY
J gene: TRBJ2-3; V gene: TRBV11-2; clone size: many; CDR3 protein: ASTLLRSSDTQY
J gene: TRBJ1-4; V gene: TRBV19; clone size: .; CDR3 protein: ASSTPPGQVDEKLF
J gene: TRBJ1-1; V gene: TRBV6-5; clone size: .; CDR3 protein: ASTGQQSEAF
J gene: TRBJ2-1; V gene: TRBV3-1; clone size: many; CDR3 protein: ASSQAGTNEQF
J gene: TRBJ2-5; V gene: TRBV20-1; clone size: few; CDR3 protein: SAPPAATTQETQY
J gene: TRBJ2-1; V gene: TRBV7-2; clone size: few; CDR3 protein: ASSFGWDSRRRCYNEQF
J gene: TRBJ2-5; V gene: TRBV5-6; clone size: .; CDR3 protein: ASSFVRGAQETQY
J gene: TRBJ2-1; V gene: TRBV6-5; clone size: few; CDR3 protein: ASSPTGGFPGGEQF
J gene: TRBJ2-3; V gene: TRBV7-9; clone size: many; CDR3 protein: ASSLGSSTSTDTQY
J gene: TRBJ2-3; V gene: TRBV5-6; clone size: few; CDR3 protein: ASGKDRGITDTQY
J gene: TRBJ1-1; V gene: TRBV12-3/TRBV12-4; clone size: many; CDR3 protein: ASSLTQGSTEAF
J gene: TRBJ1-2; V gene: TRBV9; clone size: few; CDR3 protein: ASSVAIDTANYGYT